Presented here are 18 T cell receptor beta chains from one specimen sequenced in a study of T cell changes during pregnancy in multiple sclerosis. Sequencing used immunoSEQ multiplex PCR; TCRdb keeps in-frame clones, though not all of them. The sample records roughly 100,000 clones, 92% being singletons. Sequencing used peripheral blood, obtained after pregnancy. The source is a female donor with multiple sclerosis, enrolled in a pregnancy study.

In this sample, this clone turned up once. CDR3 region: CASSWLQNTGELFF. CDR3 DNA: TGTGCCAGCAGTTGGCTTCAGAACACCGGGGAGCTGTTTTTT. The chain joins TRBV28 to TRBJ2-2; no firm D call. This CDR3 region has 14 residues. Germline lookup yields CDR1 MDHEN and CDR2 SYDVKM. V was shortened by 4 bases and J by 1 base, with 7 bases between the two germline ends.

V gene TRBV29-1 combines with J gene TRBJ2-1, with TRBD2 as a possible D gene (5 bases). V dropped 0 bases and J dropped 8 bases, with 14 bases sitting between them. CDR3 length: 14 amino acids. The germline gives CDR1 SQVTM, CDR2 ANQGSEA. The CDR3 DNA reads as TGCAGCGTTGAAGATCGGGGTTATCTCGATGAGCAGTTCTTC. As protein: CSVEDRGYLDEQFF.

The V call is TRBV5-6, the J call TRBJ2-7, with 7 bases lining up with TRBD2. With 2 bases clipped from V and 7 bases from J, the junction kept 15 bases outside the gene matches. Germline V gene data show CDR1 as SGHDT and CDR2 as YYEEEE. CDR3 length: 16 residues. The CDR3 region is CASSLGWGGSPGEQYF. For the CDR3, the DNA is TGTGCCAGCAGCTTAGGTTGGGGCGGGAGCCCGGGGGAGCAGTACTTC.

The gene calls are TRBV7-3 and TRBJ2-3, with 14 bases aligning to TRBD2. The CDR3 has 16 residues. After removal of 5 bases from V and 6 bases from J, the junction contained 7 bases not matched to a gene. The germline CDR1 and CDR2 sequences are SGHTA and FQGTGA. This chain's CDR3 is CASSLGTSGRLDTQYF. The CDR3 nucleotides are TGTGCCAGCAGCCTGGGGACTAGCGGGAGACTGGATACGCAGTATTTT. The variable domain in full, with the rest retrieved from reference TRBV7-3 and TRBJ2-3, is GAGVSQTPSNKVTEKGKYVELRCDPISGHTALYWYRQSLGQGPEFLIYFQGTGAADDSGLPNDRFFAVRPEGSVSTLKIQRTERGDSAVYLCASSLGTSGRLDTQYFGPGTRLTVL.

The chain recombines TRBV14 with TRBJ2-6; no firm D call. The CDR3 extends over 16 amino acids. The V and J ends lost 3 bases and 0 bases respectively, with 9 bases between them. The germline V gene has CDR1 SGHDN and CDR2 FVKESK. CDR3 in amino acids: CASSQLRSSGANVLTF. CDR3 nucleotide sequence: TGTGCCAGCAGCCAGCTACGGAGCTCTGGGGCCAACGTCCTGACTTTC.

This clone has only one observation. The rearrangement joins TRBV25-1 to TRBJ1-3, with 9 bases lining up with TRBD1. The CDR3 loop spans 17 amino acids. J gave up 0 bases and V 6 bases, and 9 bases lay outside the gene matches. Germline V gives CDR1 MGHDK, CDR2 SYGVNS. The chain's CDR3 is CASSRTGALISGNTIYF. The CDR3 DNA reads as TGTGCCAGCAGCCGGACAGGGGCCCTTATCTCTGGAAACACCATATATTTT.

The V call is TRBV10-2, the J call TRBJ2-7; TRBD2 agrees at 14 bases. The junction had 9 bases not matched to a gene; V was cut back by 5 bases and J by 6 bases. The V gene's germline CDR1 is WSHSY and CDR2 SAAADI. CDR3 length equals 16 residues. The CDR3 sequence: CASSLGLAGGDSEQYF. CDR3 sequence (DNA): TGCGCCAGCAGTCTCGGACTAGCGGGGGGTGACAGCGAGCAGTACTTC.

For the CDR3, the DNA is TGTGCCAGCAGTTTGTACAGCCCATACAATGAGCAGTTCTTC. It yields the protein CASSLYSPYNEQFF. This chain joins TRBV27 and TRBJ2-1; unclear D gene. V was pared by 3 bases and J by 4 bases, with 10 bases between. The germline CDR1 and CDR2 sequences are MNHEY and SMNVEV (reference sequence). This CDR3 has 14 amino acids.

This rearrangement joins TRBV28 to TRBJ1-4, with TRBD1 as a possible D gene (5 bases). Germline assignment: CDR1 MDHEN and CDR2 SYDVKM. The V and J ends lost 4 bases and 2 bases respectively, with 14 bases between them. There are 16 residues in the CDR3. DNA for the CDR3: TGTGCCAGCAGTTCCGGACATCTAAGGACTAATGAAAAACTGTTTTTT. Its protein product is CASSSGHLRTNEKLFF.

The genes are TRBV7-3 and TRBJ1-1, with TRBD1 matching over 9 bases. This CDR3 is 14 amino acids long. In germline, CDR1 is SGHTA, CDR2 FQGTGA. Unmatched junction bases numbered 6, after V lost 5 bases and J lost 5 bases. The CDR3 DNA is TGTGCCAGCAGCGTAGGACAGGGGTGGACTGAAGCTTTCTTT. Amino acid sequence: CASSVGQGWTEAFF. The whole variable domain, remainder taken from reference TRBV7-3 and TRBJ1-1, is GAGVSQTPSNKVTEKGKYVELRCDPISGHTALYWYRQSLGQGPEFLIYFQGTGAADDSGLPNDRFFAVRPEGSVSTLKIQRTERGDSAVYLCASSVGQGWTEAFFGQGTRLTVV.

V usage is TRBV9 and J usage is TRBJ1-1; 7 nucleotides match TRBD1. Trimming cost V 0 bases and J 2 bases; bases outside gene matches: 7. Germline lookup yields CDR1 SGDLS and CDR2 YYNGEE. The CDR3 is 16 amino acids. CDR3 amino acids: CASSVVPTGRNTEAFF. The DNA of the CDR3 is TGTGCCAGCAGCGTAGTCCCGACAGGGCGAAACACTGAAGCTTTCTTT.

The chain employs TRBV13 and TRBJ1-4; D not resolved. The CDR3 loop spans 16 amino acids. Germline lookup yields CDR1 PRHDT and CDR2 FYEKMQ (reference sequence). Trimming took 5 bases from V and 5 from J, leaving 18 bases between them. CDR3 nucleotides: TGTGCCAGCAGCCCGTCCGGCTGGAGGATGAATGAAAAACTGTTTTTT. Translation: CASSPSGWRMNEKLFF.

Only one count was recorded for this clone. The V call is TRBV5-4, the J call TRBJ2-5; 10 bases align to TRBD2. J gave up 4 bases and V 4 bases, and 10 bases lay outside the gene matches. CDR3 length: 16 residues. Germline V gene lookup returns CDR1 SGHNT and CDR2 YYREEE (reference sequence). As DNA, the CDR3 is TGTGCCAGCAGCCGAAGCGGGGGGGCTGGTCGAGAGACCCAGTACTTC. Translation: CASSRSGGAGRETQYF.

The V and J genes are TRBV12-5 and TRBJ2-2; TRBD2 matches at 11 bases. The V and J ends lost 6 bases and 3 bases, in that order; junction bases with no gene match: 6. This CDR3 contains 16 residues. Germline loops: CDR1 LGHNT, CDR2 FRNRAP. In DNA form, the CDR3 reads TGTGCTAGTGGGGACTTAGCGGGAGGGTACACCGGGGAGCTGTTTTTT. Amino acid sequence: CASGDLAGGYTGELFF.

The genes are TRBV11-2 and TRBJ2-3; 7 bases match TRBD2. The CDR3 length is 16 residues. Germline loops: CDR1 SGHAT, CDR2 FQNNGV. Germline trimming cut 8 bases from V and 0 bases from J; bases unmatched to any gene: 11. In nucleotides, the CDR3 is TGTGCCAGCGGACTAGGTTTGTCCACTAGCACAGATACGCAGTATTTT. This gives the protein CASGLGLSTSTDTQYF.

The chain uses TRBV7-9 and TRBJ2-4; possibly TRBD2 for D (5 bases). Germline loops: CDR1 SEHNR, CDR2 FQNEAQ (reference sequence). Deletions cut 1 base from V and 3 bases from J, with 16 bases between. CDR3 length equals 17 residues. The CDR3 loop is CASSLGVTPADKNIQYF. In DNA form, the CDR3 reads TGTGCCAGCAGCTTAGGGGTGACGCCAGCGGACAAAAACATTCAGTACTTC.

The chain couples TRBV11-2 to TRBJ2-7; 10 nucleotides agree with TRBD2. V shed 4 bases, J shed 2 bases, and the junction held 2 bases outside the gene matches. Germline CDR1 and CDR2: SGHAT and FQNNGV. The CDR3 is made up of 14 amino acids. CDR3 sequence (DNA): TGTGCCAGCAGCTCTACTAGCGGGGCCTACGAGCAGTACTTC. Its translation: CASSSTSGAYEQYF.

Here the CDR3 reads CASKAGGVNTEAFF. In DNA form, the CDR3 reads TGTGCCAGCAAGGCAGGGGGAGTGAACACTGAAGCTTTCTTT. V usage is TRBV6-4 and J usage is TRBJ1-1; 7 bases align to TRBD1. The V segment lost 7 bases and the J segment 0 bases; nucleotides outside the gene matches: 5. This CDR3 is 14 amino acids long. Per the germline V gene, CDR1 is MRHNA and CDR2 is SNTAGT.